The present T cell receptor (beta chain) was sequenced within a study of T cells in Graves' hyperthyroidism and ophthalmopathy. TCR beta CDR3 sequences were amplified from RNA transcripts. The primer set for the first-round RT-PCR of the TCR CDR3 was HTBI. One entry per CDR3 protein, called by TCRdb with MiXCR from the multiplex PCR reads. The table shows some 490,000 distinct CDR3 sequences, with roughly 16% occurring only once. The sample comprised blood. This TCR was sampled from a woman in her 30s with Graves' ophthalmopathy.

The CDR3 reads CASSQDGRGGEQFF. In DNA, the CDR3 is TGCGCCAGCAGCCAAGATGGGCGGGGGGGTGAGCAGTTCTTC. The chain links TRBV4-1 to TRBJ2-1; TRBD2 aligns across 9 bases. Per the germline V gene, CDR1 is MGHRA and CDR2 is YSYEKL. The CDR3 contains 14 residues. The V gene end was trimmed by 0 bases and the J gene end by 9 bases; junction bases not matched to a gene: 3.